This T cell receptor beta chain emerged from a study of blood T cells in healthy people across ages. Sample-barcoded 5' priming and a J-beta primer mix drove a second PCR of 7 to 11 cycles. TCRdb reprocessed the 5' RACE reads via MiXCR and lists one record per CDR3 protein. The sample has approximately 2,000,000 distinct CDR3 sequences; around 40% are singletons. The CDR3 loop spans 13 amino acids. Germline-derived CDR1 and CDR2 are DFQATT and SNEGSKA (reference sequence). V lost 3 bases and J 0 bases, leaving 9 bases between the germline ends. This clonotype was sampled from a human donor in good health. The chain couples TRBV20-1 to TRBJ2-7; no reliable D call. Specimen: blood. DNA for the CDR3: TGCAGTGCTAGTTGGCCGCTCTCCTACGAGCAGTACTTC. It encodes CSASWPLSYEQYF.